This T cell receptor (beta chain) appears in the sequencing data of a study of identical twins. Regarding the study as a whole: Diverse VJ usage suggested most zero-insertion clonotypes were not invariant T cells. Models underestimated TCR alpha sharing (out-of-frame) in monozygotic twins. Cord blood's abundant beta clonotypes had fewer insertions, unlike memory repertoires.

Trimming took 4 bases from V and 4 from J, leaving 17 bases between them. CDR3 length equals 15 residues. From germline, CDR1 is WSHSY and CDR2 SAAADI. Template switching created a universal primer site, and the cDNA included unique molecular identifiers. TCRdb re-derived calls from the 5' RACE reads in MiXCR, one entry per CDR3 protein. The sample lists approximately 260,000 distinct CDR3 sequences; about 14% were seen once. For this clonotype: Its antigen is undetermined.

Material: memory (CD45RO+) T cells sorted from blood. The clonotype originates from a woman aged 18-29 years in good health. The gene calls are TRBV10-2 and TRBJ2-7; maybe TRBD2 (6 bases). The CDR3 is CASSGGGSRLYEQYF. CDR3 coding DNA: TGCGCCAGCAGTGGGGGAGGCTCTAGACTGTACGAGCAGTACTTC.